This T cell receptor (beta chain) was recovered during a study of T cell repertoires in cytomegalovirus infection. The overall study: Indications came from public TCR beta signatures; they pointed to CMV infection and to a matching HLA type. Regarding the study as a whole: There were carriers of CMV plus the relevant HLA, and cumulative public TCR beta family frequency identified them. The study found HLA-C-restricted CMV-specific TCR beta clonotypes dominating the ex vivo response.

In TCRdb, the reads were re-called with MiXCR into one record per CDR3 protein. The table includes under 50,000 distinct CDR3 sequences, approximately 22% detected once. This clonotype showed up just a few times. As yet, its antigen is unknown. The origin of this receptor is a human donor in good health (CMV status not recorded). Some clones in this sample may be carry-over from other donors' samples. Sequenced sample: PBMCs, sequenced either directly or after in vitro stimulation (not recorded which).

The CDR3, as DNA: TGTGCCACCTCGGACAGGGGGCCTGAGACCCAGTACTTC. It is translated as CATSDRGPETQYF. This chain connects TRBV27 to TRBJ2-5; 11 bases align to TRBD1. The V gene end was trimmed by 10 bases and the J gene end by 5 bases; junction bases not matched to a gene: 6. The CDR3 length is 13 residues. Germline V gives CDR1 MNHEY, CDR2 SMNVEV (reference sequence).